This record concerns one T cell receptor beta chain sequence. Its antigen is still unknown. This sample was included in a study of CD8+ T cells in alopecia areata. Treatment given: oral pan-JAK inhibitor, 5-10 mg twice daily. In each case, RNA was isolated and then reverse transcribed into cDNA as the sequencing template. Profiling relied on immunoSEQ multiplex PCR, and the TCRdb table lists in-frame clones only, not all of them. The data contain under 110,000 clones, about 60% of them singletons. Overall study findings and caveats: Scalp lesions, especially in alopecia totalis/universalis, had higher clonality than normal scalp. Patients displayed less clarity in TCR sharing than mice, a finding possibly related to HLA.

The V end lost 7 bases, the J end lost 7 bases, and 11 bases lay between the germline ends. Germline CDR1 and CDR2: MNHNY and SVGAGI (reference sequence). The CDR3 runs 13 residues. Source: CD8+ T cells sorted from blood, taken at approximately week 60, from a patient treated with tofacitinib. The V gene is TRBV6-6, the J gene TRBJ1-6, with D perhaps matching TRBD1 (5 bases). The sequence was collected from a human donor with alopecia areata. The CDR3, as DNA: TGTGCCAGCACGGGGGTTGGCAATTCACCCCTCCACTTT. Its translation: CASTGVGNSPLHF.